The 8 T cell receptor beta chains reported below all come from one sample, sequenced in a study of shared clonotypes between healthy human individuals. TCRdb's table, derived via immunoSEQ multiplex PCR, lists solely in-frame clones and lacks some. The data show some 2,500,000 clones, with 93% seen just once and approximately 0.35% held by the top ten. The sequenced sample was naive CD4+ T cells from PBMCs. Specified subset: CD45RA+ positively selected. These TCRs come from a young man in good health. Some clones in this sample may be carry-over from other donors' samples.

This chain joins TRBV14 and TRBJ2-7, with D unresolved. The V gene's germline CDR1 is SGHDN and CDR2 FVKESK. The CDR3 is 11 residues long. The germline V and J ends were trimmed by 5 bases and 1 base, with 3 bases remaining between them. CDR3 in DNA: TGTGCCAGCAGCGGTTCCTACGAGCAGTACTTC. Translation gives CASSGSYEQYF.

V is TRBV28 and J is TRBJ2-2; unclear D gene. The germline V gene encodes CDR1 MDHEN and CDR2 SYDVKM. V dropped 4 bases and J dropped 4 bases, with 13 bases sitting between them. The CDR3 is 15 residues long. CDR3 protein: CASSSSPGSTGELFF. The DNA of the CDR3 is TGTGCCAGCAGTTCCTCCCCAGGAAGCACCGGGGAGCTGTTTTTT.

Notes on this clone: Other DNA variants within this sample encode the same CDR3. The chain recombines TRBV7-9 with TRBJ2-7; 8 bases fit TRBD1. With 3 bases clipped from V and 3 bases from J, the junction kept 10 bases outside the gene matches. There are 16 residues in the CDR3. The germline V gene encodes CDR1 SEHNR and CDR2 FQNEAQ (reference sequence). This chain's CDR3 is CASSLGPGQGHYEQYF. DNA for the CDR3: TGTGCCAGCAGCTTGGGCCCCGGACAGGGACACTACGAGCAGTACTTC.

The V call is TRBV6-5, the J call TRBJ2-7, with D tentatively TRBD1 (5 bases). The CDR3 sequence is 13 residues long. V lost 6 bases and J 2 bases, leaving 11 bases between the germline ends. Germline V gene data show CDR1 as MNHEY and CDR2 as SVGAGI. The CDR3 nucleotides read TGTGCCAGCAGGGTGACAGCGACCTACGAGCAGTACTTC. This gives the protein CASRVTATYEQYF.

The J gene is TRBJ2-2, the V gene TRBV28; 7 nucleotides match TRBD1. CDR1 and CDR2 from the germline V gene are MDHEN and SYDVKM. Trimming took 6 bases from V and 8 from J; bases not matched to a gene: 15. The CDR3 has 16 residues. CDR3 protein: CASRTTGTDSGGELFF. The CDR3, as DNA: TGTGCCAGCAGGACAACCGGGACAGATTCAGGAGGGGAGCTGTTTTTT.

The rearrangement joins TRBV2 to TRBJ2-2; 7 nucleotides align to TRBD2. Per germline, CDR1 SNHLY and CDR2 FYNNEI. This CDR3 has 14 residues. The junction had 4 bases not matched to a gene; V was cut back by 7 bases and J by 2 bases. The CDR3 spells CASKAGVNTGELFF. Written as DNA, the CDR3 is TGTGCCAGCAAGGCGGGGGTAAACACCGGGGAGCTGTTTTTT.

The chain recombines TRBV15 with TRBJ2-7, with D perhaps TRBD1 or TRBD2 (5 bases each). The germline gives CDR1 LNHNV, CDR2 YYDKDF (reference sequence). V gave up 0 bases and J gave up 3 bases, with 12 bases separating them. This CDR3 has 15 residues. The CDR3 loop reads CATSRDRDHNYEQYF. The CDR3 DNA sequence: TGTGCCACCAGCAGAGACCGGGACCACAACTACGAGCAGTACTTC.

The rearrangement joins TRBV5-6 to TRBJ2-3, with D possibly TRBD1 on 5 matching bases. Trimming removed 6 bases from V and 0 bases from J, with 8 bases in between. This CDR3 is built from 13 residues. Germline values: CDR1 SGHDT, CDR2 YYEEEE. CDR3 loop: CASTGISTDTQYF. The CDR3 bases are TGTGCCAGCACAGGGATCAGCACAGATACGCAGTATTTT.